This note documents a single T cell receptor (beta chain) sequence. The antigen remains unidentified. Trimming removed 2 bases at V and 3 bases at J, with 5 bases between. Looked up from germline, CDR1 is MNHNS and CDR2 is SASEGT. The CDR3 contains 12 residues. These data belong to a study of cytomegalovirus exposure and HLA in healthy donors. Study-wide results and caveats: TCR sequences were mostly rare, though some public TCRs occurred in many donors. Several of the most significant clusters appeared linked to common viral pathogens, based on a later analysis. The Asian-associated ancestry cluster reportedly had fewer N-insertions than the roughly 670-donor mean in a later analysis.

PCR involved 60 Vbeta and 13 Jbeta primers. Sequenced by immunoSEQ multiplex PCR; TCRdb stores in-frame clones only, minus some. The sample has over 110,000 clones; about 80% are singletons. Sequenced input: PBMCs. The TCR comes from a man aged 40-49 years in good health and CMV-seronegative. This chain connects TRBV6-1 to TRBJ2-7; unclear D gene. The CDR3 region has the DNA TGTGCCAGCAGTGAAAGCGACTACGAGCAGTACTTC. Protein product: CASSESDYEQYF.